The present entry profiles one T cell receptor (beta chain) with its context. Within its sample, this clone is medium-sized (0.01 to 0.1%). Its antigen has not been determined. The input lacks base qualities; no much larger clone sits a single base away. These data are taken from a study of cytomegalovirus exposure and HLA in healthy donors (TCRdb year 2017). For the study in its entirety: In an earlier analysis of 550 to 750 of the donors, less than 350 Gb of sequence data and 117 million unique TCR beta sequences from about 179 million T cells were reported. An early release that covered roughly 600 HLA-typed donors contained 300 to 350 gigabases of sequencing data and 80 million or so unique TCR sequences. The genetic ancestry cluster associated with self-reported Caucasian donors included 70% to 85% of the 300 to 400 genotyped donors. The study was designed to test whether signatures of past pathogen exposure could be identified by cataloging public T cell receptors. Using immunosequencing, the study profiled T cell repertoires from around 670 subjects and related those repertoires to cytomegalovirus serostatus. Besides the first cohort of roughly 660 subjects, a separate validation cohort made up of some 110 different subjects was used. High-throughput TCR immunosequencing, statistical association of individual TCRs with disease status, and machine learning were combined to predict cytomegalovirus infection status. In a later analysis, previously published TCR beta repertoires from 550 to 700 donors were re-analyzed and high-resolution HLA genotyping was added so that TCR occurrence patterns could be studied. Rather than drawing on any new phenotypic data, the later analysis identified candidate immune exposures from TCR beta sequences and the way those sequences occurred across donors. An earlier analysis of around 580 of the donors used high-throughput TCR beta sequencing to judge whether each TCR beta V gene segment behaved as functional or pseudogenic. Alongside the repertoire data, information on donor age, sex, ethnicity and CMV serostatus was compiled. Genome-wide SNP genotypes for about three fifths of the roughly 700 donors were used in a later genetic analysis, which treated that subset as a discovery cohort. Every discovery cohort repertoire had been produced on one sequencing platform. Class I and class II HLA loci were covered by the typing at four-digit resolution. The number of donors typed differed by locus, with roughly 620-630 for A, B, C, DRB1 and DQB1, around 500 for DQA1, 600 to 610 for DPA1, and under 490 for DPB1. Four to six DR-DQ haplotypes were handled as single units for association and clustering because linkage in the cohort was strong. On average, roughly 200,000 unique TCR beta nucleotide sequences were sequenced per donor among 398 genotyped donors of the cohort, with 15% to 20% of those sequences being non-productive. Broader findings and caveats from the paper: In the study, about 150 TCR beta chains were listed as associated with cytomegalovirus. According to a later analysis, parvovirus B19, influenza, CMV and Epstein-Barr virus appeared linked to several top co-occurrence clusters. Correlated functional status among segregating V segments might be attributable to linkage disequilibrium, but an unknown experimental factor could not be ruled out. According to a later analysis, TCR association rates differed among HLA loci, with DRB1 alleles showing the most associated TCRs and HLA-C alleles showing the fewest. The 87-base-pair reads could not distinguish some IMGT-functional V segments, including TRBV6-2 and TRBV6-3, so those segments were excluded. In vitro tests confirmed that three of the cytomegalovirus-associated TCR beta chains recognize cytomegalovirus antigens. In this cohort, only TCR beta chains were sequenced, and detectable features were limited by the absence of alpha or paired-chain data. Strong co-occurrence of HLA alleles, especially DR and DQ, made assigning TCR associations to individual alleles difficult. The authors suggested that the approach could potentially be extended to other disease states and immunological phenotypes. Most TCR sequences were seen in very few donors, while some public TCRs were found in many individuals. Compared with equally common non-associated chains, HLA-associated TCR beta chains in a later analysis were more clonally expanded and had lower generation probabilities. A further reported finding was that TCR beta sequences accurately predicted the HLA-A and HLA-B alleles for most subjects in the first cohort. The only immune exposure information available for the cohort was CMV serostatus. A later genetic analysis associated a missense DCLRE1C variant with V-gene and J-gene trimming of TCR beta chains, and an independent cohort replicated the association. According to a later analysis, most CMV-associated TCR beta chains appeared to be HLA-restricted, and the HLA associations seemed to be driven largely by CMV exposure. Because some donors lacked HLA typing at each locus, the association tests relied only on the typed subset. Because counts were too low, approximately 18 rarely observed V segments, including chromosome 9 orphons, were excluded from the earlier analysis of some 540 of the donors. Presence/absence analyses assumed roughly uniform sequencing depth across donors, an assumption that may not hold. An earlier analysis of around 500 of the donors showed that most TCR beta V segments appeared in productive rearrangements either about 87% or about 30% of the time, which broadly matched IMGT annotations. A cluster of highly shared sequence variants was judged likely to represent a technical artifact of the sequencing pipeline. At a false discovery rate of 0.05, a later analysis linked under 20,000 TCR beta sequences to specific HLA alleles. In a later genetic analysis, fewer N-insertions in productive TCRs were reported among donors in an Asian-associated ancestry cluster than the roughly 700-donor mean. Cytomegalovirus status was reported to be diagnosed by the classifier with high specificity and sensitivity in both the original and validation cohorts.

The receptor library was made with the immunoSEQ multiplex PCR assay. A mixture of 60 forward primers for TCR Vbeta segments and 13 reverse primers for TCR Jbeta segments was used in the multiplex PCR. Amplification of the CDR3 region of rearranged TCR beta genes was performed with a multiplex PCR assay on genomic DNA. The amplified TCR beta libraries were sequenced on the Illumina HiSeq System as 87-base-pair reads. In the original analysis: A later analysis tallied 75 million to 95 million unique TCR beta chains across the 666 repertoires, and some 10 million of those chains were shared by two or more donors. A nearest-neighbor algorithm error-corrected the raw reads and collapsed the reads into unique sequences, merging closely related sequences to remove PCR and sequencing errors. V, D and J gene segments were assigned by aligning CDR3 sequences to IMGT reference sequences. For a sequence to be retained, a match of at least six nucleotides to both a V gene segment and a J gene segment was required. Rearrangements were called productive when the CDR3 lacked stop codons and stayed in frame with V and J; all others were non-productive. Following IMGT convention, CDR3 was defined as the stretch from the second conserved V-encoded cysteine up to the conserved J-encoded phenylalanine. In an earlier analysis of just under 600 of the donors, sequences lacking an unambiguous match to a single V gene segment were excluded. An earlier analysis of 500 to 600 of the donors classified V segments as functional when productive rearrangements were above 56.7% and as segregating when the standard deviation between donors was above 5%. To diagnose cytomegalovirus status from the catalog of TCR beta chain sequences, a statistical classification framework was built. In a later analysis, V and J genes were assigned by comparing TCR nucleotide sequences against IMGT/GENE-DB human TR gene sequences. A later analysis assigned CDR3 sequences and most-parsimonious VDJ recombination scenarios with the TCRdist pipeline. A later analysis defined each TCR beta chain by its CDR3 amino acid sequence plus V-gene family, and excluded reads lacking a unique V-gene family. A later analysis removed 550 to 650 highly shared, low-generation-probability nucleotide sequences to deal with suspected cross-contamination and a sequencing artifact. In a later analysis, a clonal expansion index for each public chain was calculated from normalized within-repertoire ranks of inferred template counts. In a later analysis, generation probabilities were computed with a VDJ recombination model fitted to out-of-frame rearrangements, and the resulting probabilities were checked against IGoR. Hypergeometric tests were used in a later analysis to score TCR-TCR, TCR-HLA and TCR-CMV co-occurrence, with a repertoire-size bias correction applied to the TCR pairs. To estimate false discovery rates, a later analysis permuted the HLA or CMV assignments 20 times. In a later analysis, co-occurring TCRs were grouped using DBSCAN, and TCRdist sequence similarity was added for clustering within HLA-allele-positive subsets. Repertoires with fewer than 30,000 or more than 120,000 public chains were left out of co-occurrence clustering, as were about five repertoires with anomalous nucleotide sharing. TCRdb holds this immuneACCESS table with in-frame rearrangements only. Some clones are missing; in checked studies, unresolved V genes explain under half, and the rest has no known cause. V, J and clone size were drawn from that table, and D and trimming were deduced from the DNA. The sample data list some 190,000 clones, and around 67% of these were observed just once. The ten largest clones capture around 3.3% of the sample.

The cohort was made up of approximately 700 healthy bone marrow donors. At the time of sampling, all cohort members were nominally healthy, though unrecorded immune exposures were likely present. The donor was CMV seropositive and belonged to the group of about 290 seropositive cohort members. A peripheral blood sample was collected from each donor, and TCR beta sequencing was performed on peripheral blood mononuclear cells. Genomic DNA was extracted from the blood cell samples with the Qiagen DNeasy Blood Extraction Kit. CDR1 and CDR2 are read off the germline V gene as MNHNS and SASEGT. Including the terminal cysteine and phenylalanine, the CDR3 comprises 15 residues. Of all the DNA, just the CDR3 is kept, 45 bases in frame from base 1. V is trimmed back by 1 base and J by 4 bases, and the junction contains 4 bases that no gene match accounts for.

The sequencing sample was made of PBMCs. The source of this sequence is a woman in her twenties or thirties in good health and CMV-seropositive. The V gene is TRBV6-1 and the J gene is TRBJ1-1, with 9 bases in between that match TRBD1. This receptor has the CDR3 CASSEEETGGTEAFF. The DNA reads as follows: TGTGCCAGCAGTGAAGAGGAGACAGGGGGCACTGAAGCTTTCTTT.